The text below deals with one T cell receptor beta chain. Germline V gene lookup returns CDR1 SGHTA and CDR2 FQGTGA. Trimming took 2 bases from V and 0 from J; bases not matched to a gene: 3. The CDR3 runs to 16 residues. The source of the sample is a study of T-cell memory formation after mild COVID-19. TCRdb re-called the 5' RACE reads through MiXCR, storing one row per CDR3 protein. The table lists about 140,000 distinct CDR3 sequences, around 5.8% of them singletons. The genes are TRBV7-3 and TRBJ2-1, with 8 bases aligning to TRBD2. The TCR sequence derives from an adult woman who had mild COVID-19 (a few samples of this study predate the infection). Cell type and time point are not known. Material for sequencing was PBMCs or a T cell subset sorted from them (not recorded which). CDR3 protein: CASSLGAGGSYNEQFF. The CDR3 coding sequence is TGTGCCAGCAGCTTAGGGGCGGGGGGCTCCTACAATGAGCAGTTCTTC.